The 6 T cell receptor beta chains below all came from one sample that was sequenced in a study of memory CD4+ T cells and cytomegalovirus serostatus (dated by TCRdb to the late 2010s). The protocol used for the library was the immunoSEQ multiplex PCR assay. The clones in this table, taken by TCRdb from immuneACCESS, are in-frame only. Not every clone is retained; where verified, under half of the shortfall comes from an unresolved V gene, and the cause of the rest is unknown. The sample yields over 75,000 clones; under 90% were counted once. About 3.5% of the sample is taken by the ten largest. A FACSAria II was used to sort memory CD4+ T cells, defined as single viable CD3+CD4+CD8-CD45RO+ cells. The sequenced material came from memory CD4+ T cells from blood. These receptors all come from an adult in good health and CMV-seropositive.

V is TRBV6-1 and J is TRBJ2-6, with unresolved D. Germline-derived CDR1 and CDR2 are MNHNS and SASEGT. Deletions cut 3 bases from V and 0 bases from J, with 9 bases between. The CDR3 totals 16 residues. The CDR3 is CASSEEGYSGANVLTF. The CDR3 coding sequence is TGTGCCAGCAGTGAGGAAGGTTACTCTGGGGCCAACGTCCTGACTTTC.

The rearrangement joins TRBV25-1 to TRBJ1-3; D possibly corresponds to TRBD1 (6 bases). Germline V gene data show CDR1 as MGHDK and CDR2 as SYGVNS. The CDR3 length is 14 residues. V was shortened by 7 bases and J by 1 base, with 11 bases between the two germline ends. The CDR3 is CASTAQGSGNTIYF. The CDR3 DNA reads TGTGCCAGCACAGCACAGGGATCTGGAAACACCATATATTTT.

The gene calls are TRBV28 and TRBJ2-7; D might be TRBD1 (6 bases). V was pared by 4 bases and J by 4 bases, with 17 bases between. The CDR3 has 15 residues. Germline-derived CDR1 and CDR2 are MDHEN and SYDVKM. CDR3 nucleotides: TGTGCCAGCAGTTACCCTTTACAGGGTGGATACGAGCAGTACTTC. Translated: CASSYPLQGGYEQYF.

The chain has TRBV6-4 and TRBJ2-1; 8 bases agree with TRBD2. The CDR3 spans 16 residues. CDR1 and CDR2 from the germline V gene are MRHNA and SNTAGT. The J segment lost 2 bases and the V segment lost 3 bases, leaving 6 bases of the junction unmatched. The CDR3 bases are TGTGCCAGCAGTGAGTCCGGACTAGCAACCTACAATGAGCAGTTCTTC. Translating it yields CASSESGLATYNEQFF.

The rearrangement joins TRBV28 to TRBJ1-5; D is unresolved. Trimming stripped 5 bases from V and 0 bases from J, with 14 bases between. Germline V gene sequence: CDR1 MDHEN, CDR2 SYDVKM. The CDR3 length is 16 residues. CDR3: CASSTPRTNSNQPQHF. The CDR3 coding sequence is TGTGCCAGCAGTACTCCTCGGACTAATAGCAATCAGCCCCAGCATTTT.

This chain joins TRBV5-1 and TRBJ2-1, with D perhaps matching TRBD2 (5 bases). Germline CDR1 reads SGHRS; CDR2 reads YFSETQ. Between the trimmed V and J ends, which lost 0 bases and 8 bases, there was a span of 15 bases. CDR3 length: 15 residues. The CDR3 bases are TGCGCCAGCAGCTTGGGTCCGGGGATCGTTGATGAGCAGTTCTTC. Translating it yields CASSLGPGIVDEQFF.